The clone carrying this T cell receptor (beta chain) was found many times. Its matching antigen is unknown. This record belongs to a study of PD-1 blockade in classical Hodgkin lymphoma. Only in-frame clones appear in the TCRdb table, and some are missing; sequencing was by immunoSEQ multiplex PCR. The sample comprises under 100,000 clones, 65% to 85% of which are singletons, and 10% to 15% rests with the top ten. Findings of the study overall: Later analyses included only patients treated at least 1 year post-ASCT. Diminished baseline TCR diversity has been reported in newly diagnosed patients relative to healthy donors.

Germline values: CDR1 MDHEN, CDR2 SYDVKM. The germline V and J ends were trimmed by 8 bases and 2 bases, with 25 bases remaining between them. The CDR3 length is 17 residues. Brentuximab vedotin exposure varied among the patients, all of whom had relapsed after autologous stem cell transplantation. Classification of best responses gave complete response, partial response or progressive disease. This sequence originates from a human donor with classical Hodgkin lymphoma. The source was peripheral blood mononuclear cells (PBMCs), collected at baseline. The genes are TRBV28 and TRBJ2-7, with D perhaps given as TRBD1 or TRBD2 (6 bases each). The CDR3 region has the DNA TGTGCCAGCCTTGCCCTTGGGGGCCGGGGGACCGCCTACGAGCAGTACTTC. It translates to CASLALGGRGTAYEQYF. Full variable domain (remainder filled in from reference TRBV28 and TRBJ2-7): DVKVTQSSRYLVKRTGEKVFLECVQDMDHENMFWYRQDPGLGLRLIYFSYDVKMKEKGDIPEGYSVSREKKERFSLILESASTNQTSMYLCASLALGGRGTAYEQYFGPGTRLTVT.